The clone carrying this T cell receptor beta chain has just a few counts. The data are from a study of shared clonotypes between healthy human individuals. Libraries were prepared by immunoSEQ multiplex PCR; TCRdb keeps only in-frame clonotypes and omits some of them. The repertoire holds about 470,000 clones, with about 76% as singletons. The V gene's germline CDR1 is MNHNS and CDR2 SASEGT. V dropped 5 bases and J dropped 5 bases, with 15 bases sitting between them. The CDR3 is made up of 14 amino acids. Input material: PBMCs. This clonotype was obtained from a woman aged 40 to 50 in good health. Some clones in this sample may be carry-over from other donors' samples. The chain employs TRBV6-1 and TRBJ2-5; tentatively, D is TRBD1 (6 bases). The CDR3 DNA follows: TGTGCCAGCAGTCCCACAGGGTTCGGGGAGACCCAGTACTTC. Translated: CASSPTGFGETQYF.